This T cell receptor (beta chain) was sequenced during a study of T cells expressing NK-cell markers. On this clonotype: Its antigen is undetermined.

Study observations and caveats: There remained a lack of clarity about HCMV specificity of expanded NKG2C+ T cell clones. Dominance of the CD3+CD56-NKG2C+ fraction by these clonotypes also held in a handful of donors.

The germline CDR1 and CDR2 sequences are LGHDT and YNNKEL (reference sequence). This CDR3 has 15 amino acids. Generation of TCR beta cDNA was performed by 5'RACE template switching incorporating UMIs. TCRdb derives one entry per CDR3 protein from the 5' RACE reads, leaving out DNA. This sample's clone table lists 150,000 to 200,000 distinct CDR3 sequences. The material sequenced was blood T cells: a sorted CD56 or NKG2C T cell subset, CD4+ or CD8+ T cells, or bulk PBMC T cells (not recorded which). The receptor was isolated from a woman aged 18 to 75 in good health. This sequence joins TRBV3-1 and TRBJ2-2; TCRdb selects TRBD2, and the lack of DNA leaves this call unchecked. CDR3 loop: CASSRPGLPGGELFF.